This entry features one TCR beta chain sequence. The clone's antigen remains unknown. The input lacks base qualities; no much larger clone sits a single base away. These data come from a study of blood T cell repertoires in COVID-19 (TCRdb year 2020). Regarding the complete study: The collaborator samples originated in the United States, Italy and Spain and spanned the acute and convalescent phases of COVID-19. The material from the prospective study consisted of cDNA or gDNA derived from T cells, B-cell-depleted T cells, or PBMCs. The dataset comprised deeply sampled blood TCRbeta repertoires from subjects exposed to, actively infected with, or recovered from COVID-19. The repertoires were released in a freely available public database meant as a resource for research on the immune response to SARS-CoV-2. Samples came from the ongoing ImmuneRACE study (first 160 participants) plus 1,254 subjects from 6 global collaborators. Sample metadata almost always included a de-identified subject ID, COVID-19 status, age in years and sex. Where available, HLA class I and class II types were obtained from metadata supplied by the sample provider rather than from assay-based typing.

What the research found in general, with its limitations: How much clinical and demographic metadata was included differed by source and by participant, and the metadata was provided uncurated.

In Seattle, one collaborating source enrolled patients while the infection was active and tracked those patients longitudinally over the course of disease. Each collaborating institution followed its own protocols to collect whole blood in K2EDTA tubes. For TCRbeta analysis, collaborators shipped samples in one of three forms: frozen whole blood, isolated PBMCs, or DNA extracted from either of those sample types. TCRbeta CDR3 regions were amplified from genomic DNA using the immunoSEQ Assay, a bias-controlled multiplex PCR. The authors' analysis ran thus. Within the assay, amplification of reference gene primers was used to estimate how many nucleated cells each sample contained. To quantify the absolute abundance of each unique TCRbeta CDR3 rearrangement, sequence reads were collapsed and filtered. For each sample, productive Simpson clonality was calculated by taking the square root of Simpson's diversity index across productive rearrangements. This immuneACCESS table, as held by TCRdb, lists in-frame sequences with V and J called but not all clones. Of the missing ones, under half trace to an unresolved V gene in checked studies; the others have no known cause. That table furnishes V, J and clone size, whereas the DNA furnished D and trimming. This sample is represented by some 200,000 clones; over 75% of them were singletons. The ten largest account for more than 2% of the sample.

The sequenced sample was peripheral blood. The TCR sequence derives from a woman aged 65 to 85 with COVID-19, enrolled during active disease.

The bases read TGTGCCACCAGCAGAGGGGGGCAATCTAGCTACCCCTCCTACAATGAGCAGTTCTTC. Translated, it reads CATSRGGQSSYPSYNEQFF. The V and J segments used are TRBV15 and TRBJ2-1; a tentative D call is TRBD1 (6 bases match). The germline V gene encodes CDR1 LNHNV and CDR2 YYDKDF (reference sequence). Its CDR3 holds 19 amino acids, cysteine through phenylalanine. The kept DNA is CDR3 alone, 57 bases in frame from the first base. V was cut back by 1 base and J by 0 bases, leaving a gap of 19 bases between them.